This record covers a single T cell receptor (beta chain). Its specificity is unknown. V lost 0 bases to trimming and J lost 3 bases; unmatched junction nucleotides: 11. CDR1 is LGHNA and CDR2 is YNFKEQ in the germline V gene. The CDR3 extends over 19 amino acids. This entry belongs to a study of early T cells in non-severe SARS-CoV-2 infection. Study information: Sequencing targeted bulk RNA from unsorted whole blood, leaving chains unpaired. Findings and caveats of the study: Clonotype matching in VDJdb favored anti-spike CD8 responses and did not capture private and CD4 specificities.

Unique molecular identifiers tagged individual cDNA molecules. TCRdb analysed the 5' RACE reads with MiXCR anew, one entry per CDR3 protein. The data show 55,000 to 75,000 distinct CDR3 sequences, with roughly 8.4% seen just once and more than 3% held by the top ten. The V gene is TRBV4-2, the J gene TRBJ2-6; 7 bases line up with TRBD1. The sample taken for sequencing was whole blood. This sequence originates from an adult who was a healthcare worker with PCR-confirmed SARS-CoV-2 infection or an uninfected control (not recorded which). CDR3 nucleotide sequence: TGTGCCAGCAGCCAAGAGATGCGGAAGGGGGCATATGGGGCCAACGTCCTGACTTTC. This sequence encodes CASSQEMRKGAYGANVLTF.